This T cell receptor (beta chain) was retrieved from a study of chemoradiotherapy in HPV16-positive cancers. Broader study findings: During treatment, candidate HPV-specific clones and E7-related motifs expanded in tumor. In HPV16-positive patients, HPV-responsive T-cell expansion tracked better recurrence-free survival. Only a couple of HPV16-positive patients supplied the functional HPV-specificity definition.

Over chemoradiotherapy, repertoires were sampled more than once. Data came from immunoSEQ multiplex PCR; TCRdb stores just in-frame clones and leaves some out. The data show thousands of clones, 71% seen once. The CDR3 is 13 amino acids. Germline V lookup: CDR1 ENHRY, CDR2 SYGVKD. V lost 4 bases and J 2 bases, leaving 9 bases between the germline ends. Regarding this clone: Its antigen remains unknown.

This clonotype originated in a human donor with HPV-associated anogenital cancer. The chain links TRBV10-3 to TRBJ2-7; TRBD1 might be the D (5 bases). Sampling was performed from a patient who underwent chemoradiotherapy. The CDR3, as DNA: TGTGCCATCAGTGCTTCAGGGACCTACGAGCAGTACTTC. This encodes CAISASGTYEQYF.